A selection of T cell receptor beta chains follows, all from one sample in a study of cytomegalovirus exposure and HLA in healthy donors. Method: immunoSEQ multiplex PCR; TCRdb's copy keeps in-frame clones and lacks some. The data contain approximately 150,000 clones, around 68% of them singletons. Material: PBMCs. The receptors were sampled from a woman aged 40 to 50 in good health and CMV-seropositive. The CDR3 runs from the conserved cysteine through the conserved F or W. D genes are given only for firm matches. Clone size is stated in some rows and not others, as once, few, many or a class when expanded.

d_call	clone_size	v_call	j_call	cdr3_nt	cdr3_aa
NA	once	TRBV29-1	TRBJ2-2	TGCAGCGTTTTGGACATCTACACCGGGGAGCTGTTTTTT	CSVLDIYTGELFF
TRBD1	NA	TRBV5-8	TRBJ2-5	TGTGCCAGCAGCTTGGACCGACAGGGGGTGGAAGAGACCCAGTACTTC	CASSLDRQGVEETQYF
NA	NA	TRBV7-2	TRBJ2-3	TGTGCCAGCAGCTCCCCGCTGGTAGCCGGAGATACGCAGTATTTT	CASSSPLVAGDTQYF
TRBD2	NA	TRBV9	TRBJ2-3	TGTGCCAGCAGCTCCCCCAGTGGTCCTAGCGGGGGGGCAGATACGCAGTATTTT	CASSSPSGPSGGADTQYF
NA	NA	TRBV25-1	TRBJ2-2	TGTGCCAGCAGTGACGTCGTGGAGGGTCGGAACACCGGGGAGCTGTTTTTT	CASSDVVEGRNTGELFF
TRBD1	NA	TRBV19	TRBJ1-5	TGTGCCAGTAGTATTCTGGGACAGGGGTATCAGCCCCAGCATTTT	CASSILGQGYQPQHF
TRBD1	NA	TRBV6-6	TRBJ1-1	TGTGCCAGCAGTTACACTGACAGGGGTGAAGCTTTCTTT	CASSYTDRGEAFF
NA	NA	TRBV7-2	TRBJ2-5	TGTGCCAGCAGCTTAGCGGAGGGGGAGACCCAGTACTTC	CASSLAEGETQYF
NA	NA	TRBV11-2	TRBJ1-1	TGTGCCAGCAGCTTAGACAGGACTACTGAAGCTTTCTTT	CASSLDRTTEAFF
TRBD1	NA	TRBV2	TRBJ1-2	TGTGCCAGCAGACAGGGGGGGGGAGCTAACTATGGCTACACCTTC	CASRQGGGANYGYTF
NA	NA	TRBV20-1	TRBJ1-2	TGCAGTGCTAGTGACTCTGGCTACACCTTC	CSASDSGYTF
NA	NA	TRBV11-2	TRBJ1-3	TGTGCCAGCAGCCCTGCCGGTTTGTCCGGAAACACCATATATTTT	CASSPAGLSGNTIYF
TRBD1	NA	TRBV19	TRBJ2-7	TGTGCCAGTAGTCCCGTGACAGGGGGCGGCGAGCAGTACTTC	CASSPVTGGGEQYF
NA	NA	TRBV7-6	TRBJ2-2	TGTGCCAGCAGCCGAAGCGGAGGACGCACCGGGGAGCTGTTTTTT	CASSRSGGRTGELFF
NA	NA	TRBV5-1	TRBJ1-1	TGCGCCAGCAGCGATAGCCTCAACACTGAAGCTTTCTTT	CASSDSLNTEAFF
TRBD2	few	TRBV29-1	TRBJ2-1	TGCAGCGTTGAGGGACTAGCGGGAGTGTTTTTCAATGAGCAGTTCTTC	CSVEGLAGVFFNEQFF
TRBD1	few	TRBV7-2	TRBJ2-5	TGTGCCAGCAGCTTAAGACGGGGACAGGAGACCCAGTACTTC	CASSLRRGQETQYF
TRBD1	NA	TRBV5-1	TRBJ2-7	TGCGCCAGCAGCTTCCGGGACAGAAGCTACGAGCAGTACTTC	CASSFRDRSYEQYF
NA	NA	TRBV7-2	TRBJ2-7	TGTGCCAGCAGCTTAGTCACGGGATTTTCCCTCTACGAGCAGTACTTC	CASSLVTGFSLYEQYF
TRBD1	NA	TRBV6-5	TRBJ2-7	TGTGCCAGCAGTTACCACCCCGGGACAGGGGGCCGGGAGCAGTACTTC	CASSYHPGTGGREQYF